Below, 12 T cell receptor beta chains from the same sample are listed, as sequenced in a study of T cells after yellow fever vaccination. A single record per CDR3 protein comes from TCRdb applying MiXCR to the 5' RACE reads. The sample includes over 250,000 distinct CDR3 sequences, over 4.5% of them seen just once. The sequencing used CD4+ T cells sorted from PBMCs, collected on the day of the yellow fever booster vaccination. The receptors come from a man aged 18 to 30 who received the YFV17D yellow fever vaccine.

The chain combines TRBV27 with TRBJ2-7, with D perhaps being TRBD1 or TRBD2 (5 bases each). Trimming shortened V by 5 bases and J by 3 bases, and 17 bases separated the two germline ends. Per germline, CDR1 MNHEY and CDR2 SMNVEV (reference sequence). The CDR3 is made up of 15 amino acids. The CDR3: CASSPMIGAFYEQYF. In DNA, the CDR3 is TGTGCCAGCAGTCCTATGATCGGGGCCTTCTACGAGCAGTACTTC.

The V and J genes are TRBV6-6 and TRBJ1-5, with D tentatively TRBD1 (6 bases). The CDR3 runs 14 residues. Deletions cut 5 bases from V and 5 bases from J, with 13 bases between. The germline V gene has CDR1 MNHNY and CDR2 SVGAGI (reference sequence). CDR3 sequence reads: CASSRTGFDQPQHF. The CDR3 DNA reads as TGTGCCAGCAGTCGAACAGGGTTCGATCAGCCCCAGCATTTT.

In this sample, this clonotype turned up a few times. V is TRBV29-1 and J is TRBJ1-1; TRBD1 might be the D (5 bases). Per the germline V gene, CDR1 is SQVTM and CDR2 is ANQGSEA. CDR3 size: 14 residues. V gave up 6 bases and J gave up 4 bases, with 18 bases separating them. Here the CDR3 DNA reads TGCAGCGTCGTTCCAGGGAGTGCGTCCACTGAAGCTTTCTTT. Translated, it gives CSVVPGSASTEAFF.

This clonotype was found a few times. The genes are TRBV7-9 and TRBJ2-3; no clear D. The CDR3 consists of 16 residues. CDR1 is SEHNR, CDR2 FQNEAQ, per germline (reference sequence). The ends were cut back, 4 bases at V and 4 bases at J, with 18 bases in the middle. The CDR3 DNA reads TGTGCCAGCAGCTCCTCGCGCCTCTCTGGGGCAGATACGCAGTATTTT. Its protein product is CASSSSRLSGADTQYF.

This chain links TRBV7-8 with TRBJ2-3, with 13 bases matching TRBD2. This CDR3 is 17 amino acids long. V was pared by 5 bases and J by 4 bases, with 9 bases of the junction left unmatched. Germline V gene lookup returns CDR1 SGHVS and CDR2 FQNEAQ. CDR3 DNA sequence: TGTGCCAGCAGCCTCAGACTAGCGGGGGGCGGCGCAGATACGCAGTATTTT. Amino acid sequence: CASSLRLAGGGADTQYF.

This clonotype has just a few counts. The J gene is TRBJ1-5, the V gene TRBV5-4, with TRBD1 matching over 7 bases. The germline V gene encodes CDR1 SGHNT and CDR2 YYREEE (reference sequence). The V gene end was trimmed by 3 bases and the J gene end by 5 bases; junction bases not matched to a gene: 5. This CDR3 is 14 amino acids long. CDR3 DNA: TGTGCCAGCAGCTCAGGGGGATGGGATCAGCCCCAGCATTTT. Protein sequence: CASSSGGWDQPQHF.

This clonotype appeared a few times. The chain recombines TRBV20-1 with TRBJ1-1; possible D gene TRBD1, 6 bases. The ends were cut back, 3 bases at V and 1 base at J, with 9 bases in the middle. The CDR3 is 13 residues long. The germline V gene has CDR1 DFQATT and CDR2 SNEGSKA (reference sequence). In nucleotides, the CDR3 is TGCAGTGCTAGCCAGGACAGGAACACTGAAGCTTTCTTT. Protein: CSASQDRNTEAFF.

This clonotype was counted between two and nine times. The chain recombines TRBV30 with TRBJ2-1; 9 bases map to TRBD2. This CDR3 has 17 amino acids. Per the germline V gene, CDR1 is GTSNPN and CDR2 is SVGIG (reference sequence). V lost 0 bases, J lost 6 bases, and 12 bases stayed unmatched. The CDR3 spells CAWSVVASGGLLNEQFF. CDR3 nucleotide sequence: TGTGCCTGGAGTGTAGTTGCCAGCGGGGGGCTCCTCAATGAGCAGTTCTTC.

This clonotype was observed a handful of times. The chain is built from TRBV9 and TRBJ1-1; unclear D gene. Trimming shortened V by 4 bases and J by 1 base, and 8 bases separated the two germline ends. The CDR3 sequence is 13 residues long. The germline V gene encodes CDR1 SGDLS and CDR2 YYNGEE. The CDR3 nucleotides read TGTGCCAGCAGCATACGCTGGAACACTGAAGCTTTCTTT. Encoded protein: CASSIRWNTEAFF.

The gene calls are TRBV9 and TRBJ2-2; D ambiguous. The CDR3 totals 17 residues. The germline gives CDR1 SGDLS, CDR2 YYNGEE. Trimming stripped 0 bases from V and 4 bases from J, with 16 bases between. The CDR3 nucleotides are TGTGCCAGCAGCGTAGGGCCCGTCGGGTGGGCCACCGGGGAGCTGTTTTTT. This translates into CASSVGPVGWATGELFF.

This clonotype came up many times. This chain uses TRBV12-3 or TRBV12-4 with TRBJ2-5; D may match TRBD1 or TRBD2 (7 bases each). Trimming removed 5 bases at V and 5 bases at J, with 15 bases between. This CDR3 has 14 residues. The CDR3: CASSLSGGGETQYF. The CDR3 DNA is TGTGCCAGCAGTCTCTCAGGGGGAGGGGAGACCCAGTACTTC.

This clonotype was observed a few times. This chain joins TRBV20-1 and TRBJ1-2; 8 positions agree with TRBD1. The CDR3 runs 14 residues. Germline loops: CDR1 DFQATT, CDR2 SNEGSKA (reference sequence). The J segment lost 2 bases and the V segment lost 6 bases, leaving 8 bases of the junction unmatched. The CDR3 bases are TGCAGTGCAAAGACAGGGGCGCCCAACTATGGCTACACCTTC. Its translation: CSAKTGAPNYGYTF.